The 22 T cell receptor beta chains below come from one sample, sequenced in a study of T cells in Graves' hyperthyroidism and ophthalmopathy. RNA transcripts gave rise to amplified TCR beta CDR3 regions. Initially, a first-round RT-PCR of the TCR CDR3 employed the HTBI primer set. TCRdb fed the multiplex PCR reads into MiXCR, producing one record per CDR3 protein. This table holds approximately 590,000 distinct CDR3 sequences, about half found once. Sample: peripheral blood or thyroid tissue (not recorded which). The source of these receptors is a woman under 30 with Graves' hyperthyroidism.

This clonotype was seen many times. The V gene is TRBV2, the J gene TRBJ1-5; 9 bases are a match to TRBD1. This CDR3 spans 15 amino acids. The V and J ends lost 5 bases and 5 bases, in that order; junction bases with no gene match: 7. In germline, CDR1 is SNHLY, CDR2 FYNNEI. The CDR3 bases are TGTGCCAGCAGTCGACAGGGGGACGTTGATCAGCCCCAGCATTTT. Translation gives CASSRQGDVDQPQHF.

This clonotype appeared once. The junction departs from germline at one end; a sequencing error may be responsible. J is TRBJ1-1 and V is TRBV7-7; maybe TRBD1 (6 bases). CDR1 is SSHAT, CDR2 FNYEAQ, per germline (reference sequence). The CDR3 totals 14 residues. CDR3 nucleotides: TGCGCCAGCAGCCACCGGGGGCTTGACGCTGAAGCTTTCTTT. It translates to CASSHRGLDAEAFF.

This sequence joins TRBV11-1 and TRBJ2-7; D is uncertain. CDR3 length equals 14 residues. Trimming cost V 6 bases and J 3 bases, with 15 bases left between them. CDR1 and CDR2 (germline): SGHAT, FQDESV (reference sequence). The CDR3 reads CASSARRGNYEQYF. DNA for the CDR3: TGTGCCAGCAGTGCTAGGAGAGGCAACTACGAGCAGTACTTC.

This sequence joins TRBV10-3 and TRBJ1-5; 10 bases are a match to TRBD1. CDR1 is ENHRY, CDR2 SYGVKD, per germline. The V segment lost 10 bases and the J segment 3 bases; nucleotides outside the gene matches: 12. CDR3 size: 16 residues. CDR3 nucleotides: TGTGCCAGTGAGGCGGGACAGGGGTCCTTCAATCAGCCCCAGCATTTT. Translation gives CASEAGQGSFNQPQHF.

This chain connects TRBV19 to TRBJ2-7; 13 nucleotides agree with TRBD2. Germline loops: CDR1 LNHDA, CDR2 SQIVND (reference sequence). V gave up 3 bases and J gave up 2 bases; unmatched junction bases: 7. The CDR3 totals 17 residues. The CDR3 DNA is TGTGCCAGTAGTATGTGGACTAGCGGGAGTATGGCCTACGAGCAGTACTTC. It translates to CASSMWTSGSMAYEQYF. The variable domain in full, with the rest retrieved from reference TRBV19 and TRBJ2-7, is DGGITQSPKYLFRKEGQNVTLSCEQNLNHDAMYWYRQDPGQGLRLIYYSQIVNDFQKGDIAEGYSVSREKKESFPLTVTSAQKNPTAFYLCASSMWTSGSMAYEQYFGPGTRLTVT.

As concerns this clonotype: A much larger clone differs from this one at a single base, so this may be a read error. The J gene is TRBJ2-7, the V gene TRBV10-3; D might be TRBD2 (6 bases). The CDR3 loop spans 14 amino acids. Looked up from germline, CDR1 is ENHRY and CDR2 is SYGVKD. V shed 6 bases and J shed 3 bases, with 15 bases lying between them. The CDR3 region has the DNA TGTGCCATCAGGGCGGGGCTGTCCTTCTACGAGCAGTACTTC. Its protein product is CAIRAGLSFYEQYF.

The V call is TRBV29-1, the J call TRBJ2-3; D perhaps matches TRBD1 (5 bases). The CDR3 sequence is 12 residues long. Germline CDR1 and CDR2: SQVTM and ANQGSEA. Trimming shortened V by 3 bases and J by 1 base, and 5 bases separated the two germline ends. Here the CDR3 DNA reads TGCAGCGTTGACAGGGGCACAGATACGCAGTATTTT. Amino acid sequence: CSVDRGTDTQYF.

The chain employs TRBV7-2 and TRBJ2-7; D is unclear. The ends were cut back, 3 bases at V and 2 bases at J, with 11 bases in the middle. Germline loops: CDR1 SGHTA, CDR2 FQGNSA. The CDR3 is 14 residues long. CDR3 in amino acids: CASSLGRDTYEQYF. The CDR3 coding sequence is TGTGCCAGCAGCTTGGGTCGTGATACCTACGAGCAGTACTTC.

This clonotype was observed a few times. The chain uses TRBV6-1 and TRBJ2-7; D may be TRBD2 (6 bases). Germline CDR1 is MNHNS and CDR2 is SASEGT. V gave up 10 bases and J gave up 3 bases, with 16 bases separating them. The length of the CDR3 is 13 residues. The CDR3 loop reads CATKIVSGYEQYF. The CDR3 DNA is TGTGCCACCAAGATAGTTAGCGGCTACGAGCAGTACTTC.

This clonotype was found once. The chain couples TRBV29-1 to TRBJ1-2; the D is unclear. V lost 6 bases to trimming and J lost 4 bases, with 15 bases between them. The CDR3 is 13 residues long. CDR1 is SQVTM and CDR2 is ANQGSEA in the germline V gene. CDR3 nucleotide sequence: TGCAGCGTCCAGGTCTCAACAGCCTATGGCTACACCTTC. Protein sequence: CSVQVSTAYGYTF.

This clonotype was seen more than once but under ten times. The rearrangement joins TRBV7-2 to TRBJ1-2; D remains unclear. With 5 bases removed from V and 2 bases from J, the gap between germline ends came to 21 bases. The germline V gene has CDR1 SGHTA and CDR2 FQGNSA. CDR3 size: 17 residues. DNA of the CDR3: TGTGCCAGCAGCGAGCATCCAGGCCTCAAAGTGAACTATGGCTACACCTTC. Translating gives CASSEHPGLKVNYGYTF.

V usage is TRBV20-1 and J usage is TRBJ1-1; D uncertain. The germline V gene has CDR1 DFQATT and CDR2 SNEGSKA (reference sequence). CDR3 size: 13 residues. Trimming removed 6 bases at V and 5 bases at J, with 16 bases between. The CDR3 nucleotides are TGCAGTGCGAGGAGGGCTTTGGGGACTGAAGCTTTCTTT. This sequence encodes CSARRALGTEAFF.

Concerning this clonotype: Just one base apart from a much larger clone, this may be a read error. The J gene is TRBJ1-3, the V gene TRBV7-8; D gene ambiguous. From germline, CDR1 is SGHVS and CDR2 FQNEAQ. CDR3 length: 14 amino acids. The CDR3 sequence is CASSFGSTGNAIYF. For the CDR3, the DNA is TGTGCCAGCAGCTTTGGCAGTACTGGAAACGCCATATATTTT.

This chain connects TRBV6-1 to TRBJ2-7; 10 bases agree with TRBD2. The CDR3 runs 15 residues. Per germline, CDR1 MNHNS and CDR2 SASEGT. The V and J ends lost 6 bases and 2 bases, in that order; junction bases with no gene match: 7. The CDR3 coding sequence is TGTGCCAGCAGCAAGCAAGGACTAGCGGCCTACGAGCAGTACTTC. It is translated as CASSKQGLAAYEQYF.

This clonotype was picked up many times. The V call is TRBV24-1, the J call TRBJ1-2; a weak D match, TRBD1 (6 bases). V was pared by 9 bases and J by 3 bases, with 13 bases between. The CDR3 contains 13 residues. Germline lookup yields CDR1 KGHDR and CDR2 SFDVKD. The CDR3 here is CATRGQGDYGYTF. CDR3 bases: TGTGCCACCCGGGGGCAGGGAGACTATGGCTACACCTTC.

Only a few counts were recorded for this clonotype. V is TRBV5-1 and J is TRBJ1-2; 8 bases match TRBD1. The CDR3 has 14 residues. V shed 4 bases and J 6 bases; nucleotides not matched to a gene: 8. Germline V CDR1 and CDR2: SGHRS, YFSETQ. Here the CDR3 DNA reads TGCGCCAGCAGCCGACCGGGACAGGATCATGGCTACACCTTC. Translation: CASSRPGQDHGYTF.

The count of this clonotype is one. Here the CDR3 omits its conserved ending phenylalanine or tryptophan, so a read error is the likely source. The chain employs TRBV4-1 and TRBJ1-1; D is possibly TRBD1 (6 bases). Trimming took 4 bases from V and 2 from J, leaving 11 bases between them. CDR3 length: 14 amino acids. The germline gives CDR1 MGHRA, CDR2 YSYEKL. This CDR3 is CASSPGHPNTEAFS. The CDR3 DNA follows: TGCGCCAGCAGCCCGGGACACCCAAACACTGAAGCTTTCTCT.

This clonotype occurred a few times. The chain recombines TRBV24-1 with TRBJ1-1, with 8 bases matching TRBD1. After removal of 11 bases from V and 0 bases from J, the junction contained 13 bases not matched to a gene. Germline loops: CDR1 KGHDR, CDR2 SFDVKD. CDR3 length: 16 amino acids. CDR3 loop: CASRYLGTGLNTEAFF. For the CDR3, the DNA is TGTGCCAGCAGGTATCTGGGGACAGGCTTGAACACTGAAGCTTTCTTT.

V gene TRBV29-1 combines with J gene TRBJ1-5; no definite D call. Looked up from germline, CDR1 is SQVTM and CDR2 is ANQGSEA. The CDR3 sequence is 12 residues long. V was pared by 4 bases and J by 11 bases, with 15 bases between. The CDR3 sequence: CSVGDIGETQHF. Written as DNA, the CDR3 is TGCAGCGTTGGTGACATAGGAGAGACCCAGCATTTT.

This clonotype was detected ten times or more. The CDR3 region has the DNA TGTGCCAGCATCTCCCCCCCTAATTCACCCCTCCACTTT. Protein sequence: CASISPPNSPLHF. The J gene is TRBJ1-6, the V gene TRBV7-9; D is undetermined. This CDR3 is built from 13 residues. Germline V gives CDR1 SEHNR, CDR2 FQNEAQ (reference sequence). V lost 7 bases and J lost 6, with 10 bases in between.

The genes are TRBV4-1 and TRBJ2-2; D is perhaps TRBD1 (5 bases). The CDR3 extends over 15 amino acids. The V end lost 4 bases, the J end lost 4 bases, and 13 bases lay between the germline ends. From germline, CDR1 is MGHRA and CDR2 YSYEKL. The CDR3 reads CASSPPLRVTGELFF. In DNA form, the CDR3 reads TGCGCCAGCAGCCCCCCACTCAGGGTCACCGGGGAGCTGTTTTTT.

The DNA of the CDR3 is TGCAGCGTTGGGCTAGCGGGAGCCGGGGAGCTGTTTTTT. Translating gives CSVGLAGAGELFF. The chain joins TRBV29-1 to TRBJ2-2, with TRBD2 identical over 10 bases. With V trimmed by 4 bases and J by 6 bases, 2 bases remained unmatched. Germline CDR1 is SQVTM and CDR2 is ANQGSEA. This CDR3 is built from 13 residues.